Given below is one T cell receptor (beta chain) in context. Its matching antigen is unknown. The sample providers were healthy Caucasian people from Russia, aged about 6 to 95. Isolation per sample recovered at least 6.5 million PBMCs. The sample originates from a study of blood T cells in healthy people across ages. Study-wide results and limits: The authors considered diversity estimates from one million T cells to be underestimates.

The CDR3 loop spans 15 amino acids. The germline gives CDR1 SGHTA, CDR2 FQGNSA. V gave up 5 bases and J gave up 6 bases, with 17 bases separating them. The second PCR ran roughly 7 to 11 cycles with a sample-barcoded 5' primer and J-beta primers. A single record per CDR3 protein comes from TCRdb applying MiXCR to the 5' RACE reads. The repertoire has some 1,800,000 distinct CDR3 sequences, about 39% of them found once; the top ten carry 23%. The origin of this receptor is a human donor in good health. The chain employs TRBV7-2 and TRBJ1-5; D remains ambiguous. The sample comprised blood. CDR3 in DNA: TGTGCCAGCAGCCGTCGTTCGGGGTCGGGTCAGCCCCAGCATTTT. Residues: CASSRRSGSGQPQHF. The entire variable domain, with the rest obtained from reference TRBV7-2 and TRBJ1-5, is as follows: GAGVSQSPSNKVTEKGKDVELRCDPISGHTALYWYRQSLGQGLEFLIYFQGNSAPDKSGLPSDRFSAERTGGSVSTLTIQRTQQEDSAVYLCASSRRSGSGQPQHFGDGTRLSIL.